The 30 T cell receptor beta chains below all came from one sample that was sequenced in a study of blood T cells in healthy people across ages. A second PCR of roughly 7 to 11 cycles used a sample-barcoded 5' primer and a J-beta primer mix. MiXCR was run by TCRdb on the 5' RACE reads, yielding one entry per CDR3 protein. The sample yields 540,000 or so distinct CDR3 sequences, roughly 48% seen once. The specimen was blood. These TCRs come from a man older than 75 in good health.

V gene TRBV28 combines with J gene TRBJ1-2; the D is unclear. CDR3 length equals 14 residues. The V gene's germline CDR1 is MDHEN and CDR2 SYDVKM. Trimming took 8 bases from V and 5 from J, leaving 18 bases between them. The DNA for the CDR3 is TGTGCCAGCCACGAGGCATCTGGGGTTTATGGCTACACCTTC. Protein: CASHEASGVYGYTF.

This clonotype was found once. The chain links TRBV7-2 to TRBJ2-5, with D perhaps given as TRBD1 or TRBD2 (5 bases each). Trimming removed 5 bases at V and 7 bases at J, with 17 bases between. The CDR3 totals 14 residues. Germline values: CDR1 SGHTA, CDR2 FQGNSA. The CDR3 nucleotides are TGTGCCAGCAGCCCTTCTCGGGGCCTAGGGACCCAGTACTTC. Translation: CASSPSRGLGTQYF.

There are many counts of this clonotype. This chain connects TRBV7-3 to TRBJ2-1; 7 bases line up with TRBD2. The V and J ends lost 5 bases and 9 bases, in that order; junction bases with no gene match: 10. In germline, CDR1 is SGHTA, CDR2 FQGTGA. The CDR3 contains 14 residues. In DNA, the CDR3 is TGTGCCAGCAGCCGACTAGCTATCTTCGGTGAGCAGTTCTTC. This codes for CASSRLAIFGEQFF.

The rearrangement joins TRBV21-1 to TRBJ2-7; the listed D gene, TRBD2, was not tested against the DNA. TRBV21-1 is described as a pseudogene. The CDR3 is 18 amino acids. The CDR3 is CASSKKGLAGGHSYEQYF. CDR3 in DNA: TGTGCCAGCAGCAAAAAGGGACTAGCGGGAGGACACTCCTACGAGCAGTACTTC.

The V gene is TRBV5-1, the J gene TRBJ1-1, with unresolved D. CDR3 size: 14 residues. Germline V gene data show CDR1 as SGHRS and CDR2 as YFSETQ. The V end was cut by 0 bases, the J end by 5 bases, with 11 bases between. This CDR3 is CASSLEVRSTEAFF. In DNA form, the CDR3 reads TGCGCCAGCAGCTTGGAAGTCCGGAGTACTGAAGCTTTCTTT.

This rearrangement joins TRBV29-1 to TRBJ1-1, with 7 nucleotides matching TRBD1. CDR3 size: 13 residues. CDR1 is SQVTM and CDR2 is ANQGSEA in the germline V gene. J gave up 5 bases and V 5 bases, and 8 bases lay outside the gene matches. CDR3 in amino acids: CSVYDRAGTEAFF. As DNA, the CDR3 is TGCAGCGTTTACGACAGGGCGGGGACTGAAGCTTTCTTT. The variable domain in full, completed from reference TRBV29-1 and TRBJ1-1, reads SAVISQKPSRDICQRGTSLTIQCQVDSQVTMMFWYRQQPGQSLTLIATANQGSEATYESGFVIDKFPISRPNLTFSTLTVSNMSPEDSSIYLCSVYDRAGTEAFFGQGTRLTVV.

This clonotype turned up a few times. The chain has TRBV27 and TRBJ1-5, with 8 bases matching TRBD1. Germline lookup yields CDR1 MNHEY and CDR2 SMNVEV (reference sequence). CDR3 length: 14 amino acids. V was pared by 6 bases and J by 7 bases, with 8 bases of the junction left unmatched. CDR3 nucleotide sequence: TGTGCCAGCAGGCCCTCGACAGGGGCACAGCCCCAGCATTTT. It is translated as CASRPSTGAQPQHF.

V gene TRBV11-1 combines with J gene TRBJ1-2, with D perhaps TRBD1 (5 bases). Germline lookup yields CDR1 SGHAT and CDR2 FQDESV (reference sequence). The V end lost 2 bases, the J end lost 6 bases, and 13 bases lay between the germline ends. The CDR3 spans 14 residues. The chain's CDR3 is CASSLSPGDDGYTF. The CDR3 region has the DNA TGTGCCAGCAGCTTATCGCCCGGGGACGATGGCTACACCTTC.

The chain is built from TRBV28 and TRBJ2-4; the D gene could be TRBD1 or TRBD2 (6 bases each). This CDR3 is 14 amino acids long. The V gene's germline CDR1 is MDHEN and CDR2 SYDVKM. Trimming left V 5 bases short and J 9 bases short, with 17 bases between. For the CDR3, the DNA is TGTGCCAGCAGTCCCGGGGGCAGTGGCTCCATTCAGTACTTC. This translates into CASSPGGSGSIQYF.

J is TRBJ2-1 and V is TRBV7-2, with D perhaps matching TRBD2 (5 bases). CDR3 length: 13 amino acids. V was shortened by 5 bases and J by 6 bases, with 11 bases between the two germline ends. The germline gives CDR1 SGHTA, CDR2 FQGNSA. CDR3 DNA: TGTGCCAGCAGCCCCCTGGCGGGCAATGAGCAGTTCTTC. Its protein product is CASSPLAGNEQFF.

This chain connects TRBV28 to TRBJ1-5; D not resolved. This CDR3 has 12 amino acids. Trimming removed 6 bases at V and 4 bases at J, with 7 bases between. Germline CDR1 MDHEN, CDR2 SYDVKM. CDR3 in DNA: TGTGCCAGCAGGACACTTAATCAGCCCCAGCATTTT. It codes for CASRTLNQPQHF. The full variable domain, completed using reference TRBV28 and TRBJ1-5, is DVKVTQSSRYLVKRTGEKVFLECVQDMDHENMFWYRQDPGLGLRLIYFSYDVKMKEKGDIPEGYSVSREKKERFSLILESASTNQTSMYLCASRTLNQPQHFGDGTRLSIL.

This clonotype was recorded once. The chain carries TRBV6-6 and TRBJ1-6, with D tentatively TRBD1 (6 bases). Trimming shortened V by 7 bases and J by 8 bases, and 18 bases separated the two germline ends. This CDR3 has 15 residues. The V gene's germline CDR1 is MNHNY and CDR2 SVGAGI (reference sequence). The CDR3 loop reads CASNQSTGMDSPLHF. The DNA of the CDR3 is TGTGCCAGCAATCAAAGCACAGGGATGGATTCACCCCTCCACTTT.

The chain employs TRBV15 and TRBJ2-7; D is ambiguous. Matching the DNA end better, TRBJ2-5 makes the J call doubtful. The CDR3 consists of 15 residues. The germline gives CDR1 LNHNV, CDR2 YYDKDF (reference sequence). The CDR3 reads CATSRDLSSKETQYF. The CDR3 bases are TGTGCCACCAGCAGAGATCTGTCTAGTAAAGAGACCCAGTACTTC.

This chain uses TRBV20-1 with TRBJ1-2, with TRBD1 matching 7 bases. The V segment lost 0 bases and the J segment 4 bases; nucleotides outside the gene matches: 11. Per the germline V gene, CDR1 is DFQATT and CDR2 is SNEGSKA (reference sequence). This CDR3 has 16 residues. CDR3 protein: CSARDSRQGVLYGYTF. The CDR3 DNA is TGCAGTGCTAGAGATTCCAGGCAGGGGGTTCTCTATGGCTACACCTTC.

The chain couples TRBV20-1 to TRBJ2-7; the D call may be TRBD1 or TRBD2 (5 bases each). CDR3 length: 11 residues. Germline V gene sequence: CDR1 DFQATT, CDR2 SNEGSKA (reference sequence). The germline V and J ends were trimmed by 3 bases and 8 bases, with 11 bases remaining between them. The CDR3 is CSASLGAKQYF. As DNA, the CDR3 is TGCAGTGCTAGCCTCGGGGCCAAGCAGTACTTC.

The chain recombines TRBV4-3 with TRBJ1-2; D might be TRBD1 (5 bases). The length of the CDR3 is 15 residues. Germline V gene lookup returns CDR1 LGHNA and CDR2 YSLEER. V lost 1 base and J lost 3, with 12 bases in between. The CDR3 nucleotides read TGCGCCAGCAGCCAAGGAGGCAGGGAGGACTATGGCTACACCTTC. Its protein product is CASSQGGREDYGYTF.

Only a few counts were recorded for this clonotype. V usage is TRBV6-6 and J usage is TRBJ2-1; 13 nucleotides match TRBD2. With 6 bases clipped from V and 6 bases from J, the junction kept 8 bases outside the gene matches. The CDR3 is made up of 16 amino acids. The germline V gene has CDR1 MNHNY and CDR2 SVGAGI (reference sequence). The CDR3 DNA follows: TGTGCCAGCAGCCCCCCACTAGCGGGAGGGGTCAATGAGCAGTTCTTC. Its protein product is CASSPPLAGGVNEQFF.

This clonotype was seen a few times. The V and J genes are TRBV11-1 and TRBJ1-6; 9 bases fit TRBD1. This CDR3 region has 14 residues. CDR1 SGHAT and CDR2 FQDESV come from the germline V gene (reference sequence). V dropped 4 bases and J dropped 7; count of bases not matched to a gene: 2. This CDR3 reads CASSSGQGNSPLHF. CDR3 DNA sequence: TGTGCCAGCAGCTCCGGACAGGGGAATTCACCCCTCCACTTT.

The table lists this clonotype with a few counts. The CDR3 region has the DNA TGCGCCAGCAGCTGGGATTTAGGAGAGACCCAGTACTTC. It codes for CASSWDLGETQYF. This chain connects TRBV5-1 to TRBJ2-5; D is uncertain. Germline V gene data show CDR1 as SGHRS and CDR2 as YFSETQ. CDR3 length: 13 residues. V was trimmed by 3 bases and J by 4 bases, leaving 10 bases between them.

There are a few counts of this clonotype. The CDR3 DNA reads as TGCAGTGCTATGGGACAGACCAACTACAATGAGCAGTTCTTC. Protein: CSAMGQTNYNEQFF. The chain couples TRBV20-1 to TRBJ2-1, with TRBD1 matching over 7 bases. Germline loops: CDR1 DFQATT, CDR2 SNEGSKA (reference sequence). The CDR3 loop spans 14 amino acids. The V and J ends lost 4 bases and 3 bases, in that order; junction bases with no gene match: 6.

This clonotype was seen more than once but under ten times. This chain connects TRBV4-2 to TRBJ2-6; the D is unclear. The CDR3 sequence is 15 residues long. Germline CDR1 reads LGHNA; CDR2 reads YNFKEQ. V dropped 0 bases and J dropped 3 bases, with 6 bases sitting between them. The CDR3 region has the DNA TGTGCCAGCAGCCAAGAACAAAGTGGGGCCAACGTCCTGACTTTC. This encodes CASSQEQSGANVLTF.

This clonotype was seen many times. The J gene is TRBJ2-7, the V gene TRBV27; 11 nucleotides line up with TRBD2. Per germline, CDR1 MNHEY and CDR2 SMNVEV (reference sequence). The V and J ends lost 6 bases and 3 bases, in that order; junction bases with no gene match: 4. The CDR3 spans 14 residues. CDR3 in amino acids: CASRASGGSYEQYF. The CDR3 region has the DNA TGTGCCAGCAGAGCTAGCGGGGGGAGCTACGAGCAGTACTTC.

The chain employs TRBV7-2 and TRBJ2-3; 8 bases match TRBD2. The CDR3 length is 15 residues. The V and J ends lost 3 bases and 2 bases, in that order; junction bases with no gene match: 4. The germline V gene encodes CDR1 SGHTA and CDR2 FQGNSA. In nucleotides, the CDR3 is TGTGCCAGCAGCTTCGGCGGGGGGCTCACAGATACGCAGTATTTT. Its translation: CASSFGGGLTDTQYF.

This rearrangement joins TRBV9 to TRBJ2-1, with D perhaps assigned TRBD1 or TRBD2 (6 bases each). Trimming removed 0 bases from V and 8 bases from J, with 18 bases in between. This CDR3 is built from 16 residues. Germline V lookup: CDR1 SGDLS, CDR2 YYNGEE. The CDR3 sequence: CASSVGRGAGNHEQFF. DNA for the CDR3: TGTGCCAGCAGCGTAGGAAGGGGGGCCGGGAACCATGAGCAGTTCTTC.

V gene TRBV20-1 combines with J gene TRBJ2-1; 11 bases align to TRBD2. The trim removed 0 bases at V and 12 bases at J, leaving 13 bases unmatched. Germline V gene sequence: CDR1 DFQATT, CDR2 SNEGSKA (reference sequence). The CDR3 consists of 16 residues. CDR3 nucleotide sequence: TGCAGTGCTAGAGATGCGGGACTAGCGGACGTCGAGGTGCAGTTCTTC. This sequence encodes CSARDAGLADVEVQFF.

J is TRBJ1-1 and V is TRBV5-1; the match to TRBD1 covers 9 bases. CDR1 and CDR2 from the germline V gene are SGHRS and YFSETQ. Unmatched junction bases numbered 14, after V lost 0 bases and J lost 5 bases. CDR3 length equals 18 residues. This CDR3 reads CASSLVLGEGQGSTEAFF. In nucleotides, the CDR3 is TGCGCCAGCAGCTTGGTATTGGGAGAAGGACAGGGGAGTACTGAAGCTTTCTTT.

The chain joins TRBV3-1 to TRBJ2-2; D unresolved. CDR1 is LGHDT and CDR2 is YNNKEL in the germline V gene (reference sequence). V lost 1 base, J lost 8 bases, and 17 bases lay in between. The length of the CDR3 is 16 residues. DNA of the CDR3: TGTGCCAGCAGCCAAGGGGAACATAACGCACCAGGGGAGCTGTTTTTT. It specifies CASSQGEHNAPGELFF. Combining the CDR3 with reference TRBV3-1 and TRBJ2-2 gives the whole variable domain DTAVSQTPKYLVTQMGNDKSIKCEQNLGHDTMYWYKQDSKKFLKIMFSYNNKELIINETVPNRFSPKSPDKAHLNLHINSLELGDSAVYFCASSQGEHNAPGELFFGEGSRLTVL.

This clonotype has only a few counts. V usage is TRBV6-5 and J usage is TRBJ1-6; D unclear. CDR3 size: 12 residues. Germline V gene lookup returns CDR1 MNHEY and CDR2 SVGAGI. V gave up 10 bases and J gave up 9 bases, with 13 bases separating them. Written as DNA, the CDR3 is TGTGCCACCACTGATATGAGTTCACCCCTCCACTTT. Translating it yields CATTDMSSPLHF.

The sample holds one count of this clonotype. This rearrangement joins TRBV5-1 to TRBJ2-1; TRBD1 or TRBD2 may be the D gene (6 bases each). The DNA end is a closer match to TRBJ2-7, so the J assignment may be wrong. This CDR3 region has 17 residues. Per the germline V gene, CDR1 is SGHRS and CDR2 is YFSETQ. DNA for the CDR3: TGCGCCAGCAGCGCATTTAGGGGGACTGACTCCTACAATGAGCAGTACTTC. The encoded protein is CASSAFRGTDSYNEQYF.

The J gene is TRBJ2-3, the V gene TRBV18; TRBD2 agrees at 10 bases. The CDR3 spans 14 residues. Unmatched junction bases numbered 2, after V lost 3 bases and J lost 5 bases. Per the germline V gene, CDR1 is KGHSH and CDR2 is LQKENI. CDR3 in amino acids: CASSPTSGEDTQYF. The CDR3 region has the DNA TGTGCCAGCTCACCCACTAGCGGGGAAGATACGCAGTATTTT.